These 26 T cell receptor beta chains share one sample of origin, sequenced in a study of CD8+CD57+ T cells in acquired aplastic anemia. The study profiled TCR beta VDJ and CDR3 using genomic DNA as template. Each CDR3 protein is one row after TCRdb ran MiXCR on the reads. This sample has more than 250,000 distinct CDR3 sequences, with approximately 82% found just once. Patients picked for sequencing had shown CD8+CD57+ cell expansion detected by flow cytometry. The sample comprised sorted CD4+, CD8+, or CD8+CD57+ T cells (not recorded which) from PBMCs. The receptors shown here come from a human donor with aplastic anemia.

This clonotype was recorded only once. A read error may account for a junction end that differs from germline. CDR3 coding DNA: TGTGCCTGCGGGTTAGCGTCGGACGATAAGACCCAGTACTTC. It encodes CACGLASDDKTQYF. The rearrangement uses TRBV5-1 and TRBJ2-5, with D possibly matching TRBD2 (5 bases). Germline lookup yields CDR1 SGHRS and CDR2 YFSETQ. CDR3 length equals 14 residues.

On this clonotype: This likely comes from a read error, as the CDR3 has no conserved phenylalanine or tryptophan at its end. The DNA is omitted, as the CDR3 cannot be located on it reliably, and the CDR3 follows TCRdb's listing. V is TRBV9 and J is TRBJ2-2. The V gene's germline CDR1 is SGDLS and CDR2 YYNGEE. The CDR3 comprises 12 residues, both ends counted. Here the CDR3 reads CASSLVLAEPYY.

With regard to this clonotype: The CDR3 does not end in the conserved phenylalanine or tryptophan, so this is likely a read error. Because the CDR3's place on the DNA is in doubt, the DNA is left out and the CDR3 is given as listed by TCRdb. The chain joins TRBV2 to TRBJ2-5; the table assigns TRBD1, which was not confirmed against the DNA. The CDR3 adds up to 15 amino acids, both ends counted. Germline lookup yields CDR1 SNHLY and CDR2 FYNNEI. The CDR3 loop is CASGDGETDPENHDL.

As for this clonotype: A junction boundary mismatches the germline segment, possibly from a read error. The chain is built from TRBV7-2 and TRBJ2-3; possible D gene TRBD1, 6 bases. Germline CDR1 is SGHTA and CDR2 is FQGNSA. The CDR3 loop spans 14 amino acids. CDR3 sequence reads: CASSNAQGPEKTQF. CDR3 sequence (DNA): TGTGCCAGCAGCAATGCACAGGGTCCCGAAAAGACCCAGTTT.

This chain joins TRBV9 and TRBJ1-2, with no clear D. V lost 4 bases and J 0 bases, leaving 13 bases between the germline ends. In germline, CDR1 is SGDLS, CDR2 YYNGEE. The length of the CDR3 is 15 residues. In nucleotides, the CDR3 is TGTGCCAGCAGCCTAGGGCCGCAGTCTAACTATGGCTACACCTTC. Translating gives CASSLGPQSNYGYTF.

For the CDR3, the DNA is TGTGCCAGCAGCTTAGGCCCGACAGGAAATAATTCACCCCTCCACTTT. It codes for CASSLGPTGNNSPLHF. The chain has TRBV7-2 and TRBJ1-6; tentative D call: TRBD1 (6 bases). V gave up 1 base and J gave up 5 bases, with 12 bases separating them. This CDR3 region has 16 residues. Germline V gene data show CDR1 as SGHTA and CDR2 as FQGNSA.

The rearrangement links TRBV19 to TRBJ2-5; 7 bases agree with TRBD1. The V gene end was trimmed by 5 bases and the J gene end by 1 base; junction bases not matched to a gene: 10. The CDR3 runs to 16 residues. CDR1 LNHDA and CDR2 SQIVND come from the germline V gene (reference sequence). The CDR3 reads CASSVRDRGIQETQYF. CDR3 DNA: TGTGCCAGTAGTGTCCGGGACAGAGGTATCCAAGAGACCCAGTACTTC.

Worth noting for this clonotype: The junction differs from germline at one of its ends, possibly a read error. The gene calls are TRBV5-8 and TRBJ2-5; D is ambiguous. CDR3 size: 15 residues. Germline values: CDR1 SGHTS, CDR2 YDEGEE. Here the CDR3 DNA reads TGTGCCAGTAGCTTTGCTCGCGCGACAAAAGAGACCCAGTACTTC. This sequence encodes CASSFARATKETQYF.

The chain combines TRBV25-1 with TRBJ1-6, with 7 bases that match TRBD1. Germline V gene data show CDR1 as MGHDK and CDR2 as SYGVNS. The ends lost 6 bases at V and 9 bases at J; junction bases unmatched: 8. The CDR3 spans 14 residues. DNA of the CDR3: TGTGCCAGCAGCCCAGGGGGTTCCGGTTCACCCCTCCACTTT. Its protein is CASSPGGSGSPLHF.

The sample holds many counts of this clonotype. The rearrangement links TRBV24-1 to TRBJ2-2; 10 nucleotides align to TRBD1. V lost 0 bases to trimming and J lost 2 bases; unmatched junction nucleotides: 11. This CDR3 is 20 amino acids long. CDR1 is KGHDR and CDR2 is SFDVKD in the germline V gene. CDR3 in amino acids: CATSDLDRADRGPNTGELFF. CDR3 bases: TGTGCCACCAGTGATTTGGATCGGGCTGACAGGGGGCCTAACACCGGGGAGCTGTTTTTT.

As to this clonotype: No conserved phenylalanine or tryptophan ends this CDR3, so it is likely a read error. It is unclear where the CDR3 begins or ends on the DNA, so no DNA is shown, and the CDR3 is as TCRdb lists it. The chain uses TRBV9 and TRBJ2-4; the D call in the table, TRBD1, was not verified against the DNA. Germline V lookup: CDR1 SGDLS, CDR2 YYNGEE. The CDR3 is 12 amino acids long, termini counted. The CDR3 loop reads CASSVGSGGTGE.

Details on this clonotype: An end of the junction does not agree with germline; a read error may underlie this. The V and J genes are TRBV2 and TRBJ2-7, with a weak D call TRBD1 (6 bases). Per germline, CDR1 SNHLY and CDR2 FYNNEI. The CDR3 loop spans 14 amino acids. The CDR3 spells CASGHGDTDTQHYF. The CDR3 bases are TGTGCCAGCGGGCACGGGGACACGGATACGCAGCATTACTTC.

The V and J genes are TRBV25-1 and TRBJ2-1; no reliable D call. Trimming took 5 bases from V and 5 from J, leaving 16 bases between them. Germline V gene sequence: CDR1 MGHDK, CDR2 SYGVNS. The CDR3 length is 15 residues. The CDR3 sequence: CASSNSARRNNEQFF. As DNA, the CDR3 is TGTGCCAGCAGTAATTCGGCGAGAAGAAACAATGAGCAGTTCTTC.

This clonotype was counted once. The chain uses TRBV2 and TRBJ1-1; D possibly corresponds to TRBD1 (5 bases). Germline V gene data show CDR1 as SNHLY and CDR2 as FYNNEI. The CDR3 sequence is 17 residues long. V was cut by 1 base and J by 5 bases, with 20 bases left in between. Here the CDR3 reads CASSEGSGRRVVTEAFF. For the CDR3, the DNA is TGTGCCAGCAGTGAAGGTTCGGGACGGAGGGTGGTGACTGAAGCTTTCTTT.

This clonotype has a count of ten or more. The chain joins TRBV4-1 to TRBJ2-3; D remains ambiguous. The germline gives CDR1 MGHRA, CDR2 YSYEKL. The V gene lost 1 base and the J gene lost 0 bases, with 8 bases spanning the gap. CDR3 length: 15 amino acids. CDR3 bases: TGCGCCAGCAGCCAAGTATTGTCCAGCACAGATACGCAGTATTTT. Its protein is CASSQVLSSTDTQYF.

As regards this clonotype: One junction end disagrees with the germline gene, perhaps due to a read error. The CDR3 spells CASGVAGGPDTQDF. CDR3 nucleotides: TGTGCCAGCGGCGTAGCGGGAGGTCCCGATACCCAGGATTTT. The J gene is TRBJ2-3, the V gene TRBV9; 10 bases align to TRBD2. The CDR3 totals 14 residues. The germline CDR1 and CDR2 sequences are SGDLS and YYNGEE.

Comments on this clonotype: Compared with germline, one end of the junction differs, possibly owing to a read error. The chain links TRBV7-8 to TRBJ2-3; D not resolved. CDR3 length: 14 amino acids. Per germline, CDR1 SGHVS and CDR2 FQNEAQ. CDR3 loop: CASSLERDRTAQSF. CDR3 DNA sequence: TGTGCCAGCAGCTTAGAGCGAGACCGCACAGCCCAGTCTTTT.

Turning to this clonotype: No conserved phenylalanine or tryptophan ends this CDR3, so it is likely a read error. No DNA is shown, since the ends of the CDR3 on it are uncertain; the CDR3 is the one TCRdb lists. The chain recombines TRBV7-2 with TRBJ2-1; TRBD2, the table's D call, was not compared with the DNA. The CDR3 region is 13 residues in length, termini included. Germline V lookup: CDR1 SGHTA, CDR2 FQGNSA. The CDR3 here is CASSDAGGPDPLY.

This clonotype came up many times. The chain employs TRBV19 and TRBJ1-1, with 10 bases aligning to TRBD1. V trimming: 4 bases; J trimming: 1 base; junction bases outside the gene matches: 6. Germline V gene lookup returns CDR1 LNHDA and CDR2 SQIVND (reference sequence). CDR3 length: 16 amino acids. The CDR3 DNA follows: TGTGCCAGTAGTACCATCCGGGACAGGGGGAACACTGAAGCTTTCTTT. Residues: CASSTIRDRGNTEAFF.

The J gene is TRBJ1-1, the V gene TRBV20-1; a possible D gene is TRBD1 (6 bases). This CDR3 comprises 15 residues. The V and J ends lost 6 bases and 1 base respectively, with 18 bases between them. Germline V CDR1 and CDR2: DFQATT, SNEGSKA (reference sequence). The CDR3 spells CSASWLAGENTEAFF. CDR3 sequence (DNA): TGCAGTGCCAGCTGGCTAGCAGGGGAGAACACTGAAGCTTTCTTT.

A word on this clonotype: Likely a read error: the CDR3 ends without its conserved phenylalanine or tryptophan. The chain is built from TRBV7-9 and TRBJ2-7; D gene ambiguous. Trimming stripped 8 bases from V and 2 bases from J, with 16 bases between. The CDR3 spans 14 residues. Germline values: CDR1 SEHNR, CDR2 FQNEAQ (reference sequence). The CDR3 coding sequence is TGTGCCAGCGGCGTACGCGGCCTAGCCTACGAGCAGTACCTC. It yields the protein CASGVRGLAYEQYL.

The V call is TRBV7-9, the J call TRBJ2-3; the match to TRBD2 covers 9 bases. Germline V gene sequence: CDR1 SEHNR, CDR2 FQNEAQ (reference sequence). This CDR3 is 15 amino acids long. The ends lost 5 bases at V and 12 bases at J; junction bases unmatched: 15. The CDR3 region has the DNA TGTGCCAGCAGCGTTAAAAGAAGCGGGGGGAGCGCTCAGTATTTT. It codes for CASSVKRSGGSAQYF.

CDR3 sequence (DNA): TGTGCCAGCAGTTTGAAGTCTATGAGCTATGGCTACACCTTC. It yields the protein CASSLKSMSYGYTF. The chain recombines TRBV12-3 or TRBV12-4 with TRBJ1-2; no reliable D call. Trimming shortened V by 3 bases and J by 4 bases, and 12 bases separated the two germline ends. The CDR3 length is 14 residues.

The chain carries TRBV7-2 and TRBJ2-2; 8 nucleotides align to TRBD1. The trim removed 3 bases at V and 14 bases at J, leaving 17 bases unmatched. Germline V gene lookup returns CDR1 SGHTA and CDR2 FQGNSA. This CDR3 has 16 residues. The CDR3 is CASSLAGGADYGDLFF. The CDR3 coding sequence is TGTGCCAGCAGCTTGGCAGGGGGCGCGGACTATGGCGACCTGTTTTTT.

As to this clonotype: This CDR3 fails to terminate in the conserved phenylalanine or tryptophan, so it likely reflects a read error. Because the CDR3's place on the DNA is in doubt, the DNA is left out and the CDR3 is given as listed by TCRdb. CDR3 sequence reads: CASSQGQGRNQPY. The rearrangement joins TRBV7-9 to TRBJ2-3; TRBD1 is the table's D call, not checked against the DNA. Germline CDR1 SEHNR, CDR2 FQNEAQ (reference sequence). The CDR3 numbers 13 amino acids, ends counted.

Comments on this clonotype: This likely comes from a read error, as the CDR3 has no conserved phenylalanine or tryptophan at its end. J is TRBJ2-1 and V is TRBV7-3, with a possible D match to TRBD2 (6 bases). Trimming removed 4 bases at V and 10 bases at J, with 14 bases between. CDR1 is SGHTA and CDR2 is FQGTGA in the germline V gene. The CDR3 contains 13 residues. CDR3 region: CASSYGGIHEQFY. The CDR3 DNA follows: TGTGCCAGCAGCTATGGGGGGATCCACGAGCAGTTCTAC.